The sequence of this T cell receptor (beta chain) was determined in a study of CD8+CD57+ T cells in acquired aplastic anemia listed by TCRdb under 2018. Regarding the complete study: On average, sorted CD4+ and CD8+ cells yielded around 3.4 ug of extracted DNA, with a range of about 0.19 to 30 ug. A CD8+CD57+ expansion meant a frequency higher than the mean frequency seen in healthy subjects.

Expansion of CD8+CD57+ cells had been shown by flow cytometry in the patients chosen for sequencing. Every patient had a diagnosis of severe acquired aplastic anemia based on International Study of Aplastic Anemia and Agranulocytosis and Camitta criteria. No patient had received any therapy when blood was sampled. The study deep-sequenced TCR repertoires of sorted CD4+ and CD8+ blood T cells from severe aplastic anemia patients and healthy subjects. Patients were enrolled under clinicaltrials.gov protocols 00001620, 01623167, 00001397, 00071045, 00081523 and 00961064 in the USA. Ficoll-Paque density gradient centrifugation was used to isolate peripheral blood mononuclear cells. CD4+ and CD8+ T cells were sorted by FACS or magnetic beads before DNA extraction. Results the study describes overall, beyond this receptor: About 29 CD8+ CDR3 sequences were found to be shared between patients and controls, but these sequences appeared to be highly expressed in patients and within the immunodominant clones of the patients. CD8+ Simpson's diversity did not differ significantly between patients and healthy controls (P=0.060).

Between the V and J ends, shortened by 6 bases and 6 bases respectively, the junction contains 21 bases. The cysteine opens and the phenylalanine closes a CDR3 of 16 amino acids. The kept DNA is CDR3 alone, 48 bases in frame from the first base. The germline V gene (reference sequence) provides CDR1 LNHNV and CDR2 YYDKDF. Genomic DNA served as template for TCR beta VDJ combination and CDR3 sequence profiling. An Illumina HiSeq 2000 was the platform used for TCR repertoire sequencing. For the original study's pipeline: Repertoires were assessed using TRBV/TRBJ rearrangement plots, CDR3 size and DJ length profiles, and Simpson's diversity index. Whichever DNA sequence was most abundant in the deep sequencing data was defined as the immunodominant clone. CDR3 amino acid sequences were screened for sharing across subjects and were compared with published repertoires and the VDJdb database. TCRdb cleaned the public reads at Q25 with fastp, built clones with MiXCR and kept in-frame beta chains. Entries that share a CDR3 protein sequence are merged under the most common genes and DNA. TCRdb, not the authors, supplied the V and J calls. Present in this sample are some 160,000 distinct CDR3 sequences, roughly 48% of which were seen just once. 2.5% to 3.5% of the sample rests with the top ten.

A word on this clonotype: Its recognized antigen is unknown. Base qualities are not at hand, and no much larger clone is one base apart.

Sequencing input: sorted CD4+, CD8+, or CD8+CD57+ T cells (not recorded which) from PBMCs. The chain was built from TRBV15 and TRBJ2-1; matching of 6 bases hints at TRBD2 as the D gene. This TCR was sampled from a human donor with aplastic anemia. For the CDR3, the sequence is CATRPGTFFFFNEQFF. The DNA is as follows: TGTGCCACCAGGCCGGGGACTTTTTTTTTTTTCAATGAGCAGTTCTTC.